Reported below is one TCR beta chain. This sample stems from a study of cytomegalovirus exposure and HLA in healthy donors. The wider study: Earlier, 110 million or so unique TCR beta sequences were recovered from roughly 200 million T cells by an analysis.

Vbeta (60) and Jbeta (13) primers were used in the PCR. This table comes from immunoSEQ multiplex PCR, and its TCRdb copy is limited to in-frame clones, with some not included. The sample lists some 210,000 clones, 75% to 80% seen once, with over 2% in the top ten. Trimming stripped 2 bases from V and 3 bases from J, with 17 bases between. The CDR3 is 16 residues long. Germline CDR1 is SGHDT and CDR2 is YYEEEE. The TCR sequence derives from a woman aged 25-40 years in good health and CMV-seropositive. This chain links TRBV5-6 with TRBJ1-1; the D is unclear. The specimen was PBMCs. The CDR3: CASSFGVGRGDTEAFF. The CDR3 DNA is TGTGCCAGCAGCTTTGGAGTAGGGCGGGGAGACACTGAAGCTTTCTTT.